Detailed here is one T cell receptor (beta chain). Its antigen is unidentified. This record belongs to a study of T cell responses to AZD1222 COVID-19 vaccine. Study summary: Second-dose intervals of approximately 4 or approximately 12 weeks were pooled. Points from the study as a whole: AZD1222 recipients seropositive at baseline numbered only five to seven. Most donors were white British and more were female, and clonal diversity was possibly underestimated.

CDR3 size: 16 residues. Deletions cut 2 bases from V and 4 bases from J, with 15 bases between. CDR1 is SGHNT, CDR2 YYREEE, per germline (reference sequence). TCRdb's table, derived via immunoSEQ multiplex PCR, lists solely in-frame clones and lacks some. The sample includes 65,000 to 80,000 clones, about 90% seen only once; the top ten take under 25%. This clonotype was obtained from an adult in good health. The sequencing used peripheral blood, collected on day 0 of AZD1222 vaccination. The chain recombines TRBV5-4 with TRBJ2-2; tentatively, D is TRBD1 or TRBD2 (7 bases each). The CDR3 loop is CASSLRQGGSTGELFF. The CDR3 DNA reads TGTGCCAGCAGCTTACGACAGGGAGGGAGCACCGGGGAGCTGTTTTTT. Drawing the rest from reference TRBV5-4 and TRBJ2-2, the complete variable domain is ETGVTQSPTHLIKTRGQQVTLRCSSQSGHNTVSWYQQALGQGPQFIFQYYREEENGRGNFPPRFSGLQFPNYSSELNVNALELDDSALYLCASSLRQGGSTGELFFGEGSRLTVL.